The 9 T cell receptor beta chains presented below share a single source sample, sequenced in a study of Ad26.COV2.S vaccination and SARS-CoV-2 variants. TCRdb's table, derived via immunoSEQ multiplex PCR, lists solely in-frame clones and lacks some. The table shows about 350,000 clones, with approximately 81% occurring only once. Indicated treatment: 19 received Ad26.COV2.S at low or high dose, single or two shots; 5 received placebo; per-sample allocation not given. Vaccine and placebo recipients were sampled on day 63 after the first injection. The sample was peripheral blood, taken in a trial of Ad26.COV2.S vaccine versus placebo. The receptor set was obtained from a person between 18 and 60 years old who received the Ad26.COV2.S COVID-19 vaccine or a placebo.

The V and J genes are TRBV19 and TRBJ2-2; the match to TRBD2 covers 8 bases. The germline gives CDR1 LNHDA, CDR2 SQIVND (reference sequence). This CDR3 comprises 16 residues. V shed 4 bases, J shed 0 bases, and the junction held 4 bases outside the gene matches. CDR3 sequence: CASSKLAVANTGELFF. Here the CDR3 DNA reads TGTGCCAGTAGTAAACTAGCGGTCGCGAACACCGGGGAGCTGTTTTTT. The full variable domain, completed using reference TRBV19 and TRBJ2-2, is DGGITQSPKYLFRKEGQNVTLSCEQNLNHDAMYWYRQDPGQGLRLIYYSQIVNDFQKGDIAEGYSVSREKKESFPLTVTSAQKNPTAFYLCASSKLAVANTGELFFGEGSRLTVL.

The V gene is TRBV7-9, the J gene TRBJ1-3; 9 nucleotides match TRBD1. V was clipped by 3 bases and J by 0 bases; unmatched bases: 3. The CDR3 is 16 residues long. Germline CDR1 is SEHNR and CDR2 is FQNEAQ (reference sequence). The CDR3 sequence: CASSFGQGSSGNTIYF. CDR3 DNA: TGTGCCAGCAGCTTTGGACAGGGGAGCTCTGGAAACACCATATATTTT.

The V gene is TRBV30, the J gene TRBJ2-5; D tentatively fits TRBD1 or TRBD2 (5 bases each). Trimming pared 3 bases from V and 4 bases from J, leaving 12 bases between. Germline V lookup: CDR1 GTSNPN, CDR2 SVGIG (reference sequence). The CDR3 is 13 residues long. In nucleotides, the CDR3 is TGTGCCTGGAGGGGTGGGGCGGGAGAGACCCAGTACTTC. Amino acid sequence: CAWRGGAGETQYF.

This chain links TRBV27 with TRBJ1-5, with 8 bases fitting TRBD1. Germline V gene data show CDR1 as MNHEY and CDR2 as SMNVEV (reference sequence). The ends lost 8 bases at V and 5 bases at J; junction bases unmatched: 11. The CDR3 totals 15 residues. The CDR3 sequence: CASYPTGGVDQPQHF. As DNA, the CDR3 is TGTGCCAGCTACCCTACAGGGGGTGTAGATCAGCCCCAGCATTTT.

The V and J genes are TRBV7-2 and TRBJ2-5; the match to TRBD2 covers 7 bases. This CDR3 has 17 amino acids. The ends lost 4 bases at V and 7 bases at J; junction bases unmatched: 18. Germline values: CDR1 SGHTA, CDR2 FQGNSA. The CDR3 DNA follows: TGTGCCAGCAGCTCCCCCCTTCGGGGACTACCGGGGGGGACCCAGTACTTC. It codes for CASSSPLRGLPGGTQYF.

The chain employs TRBV9 and TRBJ2-3; a possible D gene is TRBD2 (6 bases). Per the germline V gene, CDR1 is SGDLS and CDR2 is YYNGEE. CDR3 length: 14 amino acids. V lost 3 bases and J 4 bases, leaving 12 bases between the germline ends. CDR3 in amino acids: CASSGWSGADTQYF. The CDR3, as DNA: TGTGCCAGCAGCGGCTGGTCGGGGGCAGATACGCAGTATTTT.

The chain employs TRBV28 and TRBJ2-2; 7 bases agree with TRBD2. Germline loops: CDR1 MDHEN, CDR2 SYDVKM. The CDR3 consists of 17 residues. V dropped 2 bases and J dropped 1; count of bases not matched to a gene: 7. The DNA for the CDR3 is TGTGCCAGCAGTTTAAGGTTGTCTAGCGGGAACACCGGGGAGCTGTTTTTT. This gives the protein CASSLRLSSGNTGELFF.

This rearrangement joins TRBV30 to TRBJ1-3; weak D call: TRBD1 (6 bases). CDR1 GTSNPN and CDR2 SVGIG come from the germline V gene (reference sequence). The ends were cut back, 3 bases at V and 2 bases at J, with 17 bases in the middle. The CDR3 has 16 amino acids. DNA of the CDR3: TGTGCCTGGAGCCGACCCCTGGGGGGGCCTGGAAACACCATATATTTT. It translates to CAWSRPLGGPGNTIYF.

CDR3 DNA: TGTGCCAGCAGTTTTCGGCAGGGGAATGAGCAGTTCTTC. It yields the protein CASSFRQGNEQFF. This sequence joins TRBV27 and TRBJ2-1, with a possible D match to TRBD1 (6 bases). The CDR3 spans 13 residues. Germline CDR1 is MNHEY and CDR2 is SMNVEV (reference sequence). V lost 3 bases to trimming and J lost 7 bases, with 10 bases between them.